Shown below are 22 T cell receptor beta chains from a single sample sequenced in a study of early T cells in non-severe SARS-CoV-2 infection. MiXCR, run by TCRdb on the 5' RACE reads, gives a single entry per CDR3 protein. Among more than 50,000 distinct CDR3 sequences listed, more than 10% were seen once. The material sequenced was whole blood, taken at baseline. These receptors were obtained from an adult who was a healthcare worker with PCR-confirmed SARS-CoV-2 infection or an uninfected control (not recorded which).

This clonotype has at least ten counts. The V call is TRBV3-1, the J call TRBJ2-1, with 14 bases identical to TRBD2. Looked up from germline, CDR1 is LGHDT and CDR2 is YNNKEL (reference sequence). The CDR3 loop spans 16 amino acids. Trimming at V came to 5 bases and at J to 7 bases, leaving 7 bases not matched to a gene. CDR3 in amino acids: CASSSGLAGVRNEQFF. The DNA of the CDR3 is TGTGCCAGCAGCTCGGGACTAGCGGGAGTGAGGAATGAGCAGTTCTTC.

This clonotype is categorized as medium-sized (0.01 to 0.1%). This chain joins TRBV12-5 and TRBJ2-7; TRBD2 might be the D (6 bases). The V end was cut by 9 bases, the J end by 1 base, with 19 bases between. The CDR3 is made up of 15 amino acids. Germline loops: CDR1 LGHNT, CDR2 FRNRAP. CDR3 region: CASARDRSFSYEQYF. CDR3 nucleotides: TGTGCTAGCGCGCGGGACCGATCTTTTTCCTACGAGCAGTACTTC.

The V and J genes are TRBV12-3 or TRBV12-4 and TRBJ1-1, with 7 bases that match TRBD1. V trimming: 0 bases; J trimming: 6 bases; junction bases outside the gene matches: 1. The CDR3 spans 13 residues. Here the CDR3 reads CASSLAGGAEAFF. The CDR3 coding sequence is TGTGCCAGCAGTTTAGCAGGGGGCGCTGAAGCTTTCTTT.

This clonotype was detected many times. This rearrangement joins TRBV28 to TRBJ2-1; D is unresolved. With 3 bases removed from V and 0 bases from J, the gap between germline ends came to 15 bases. From germline, CDR1 is MDHEN and CDR2 SYDVKM. This CDR3 comprises 17 residues. The CDR3 sequence: CASSLPTGRSSYNEQFF. Written as DNA, the CDR3 is TGTGCCAGCAGTTTGCCAACTGGACGGAGCTCCTACAATGAGCAGTTCTTC.

This clonotype was counted ten times or more. The chain couples TRBV5-6 to TRBJ2-6; D call uncertain. This CDR3 region has 14 residues. In germline, CDR1 is SGHDT, CDR2 YYEEEE. Trimming took off 3 bases at V and 1 base at J, with 5 bases between the two ends. The CDR3 DNA reads as TGTGCCAGCAGCTCGACTTCTGGGGCCAACGTCCTGACTTTC. It codes for CASSSTSGANVLTF.

This clonotype was counted between two and nine times. The chain recombines TRBV28 with TRBJ2-3; the D is unclear. Germline lookup yields CDR1 MDHEN and CDR2 SYDVKM. This CDR3 has 14 residues. With 5 bases removed from V and 0 bases from J, the gap between germline ends came to 9 bases. The CDR3 DNA reads as TGTGCCAGCAGTGACGCGTCGAGCACAGATACGCAGTATTTT. Protein product: CASSDASSTDTQYF.

The DNA of the CDR3 is TGCAGTGCTAGAGGGCTTTCCGGGAGCGAAGAGACCCAGTACTTC. It codes for CSARGLSGSEETQYF. The rearrangement uses TRBV20-1 and TRBJ2-5; D is possibly TRBD2 (6 bases). The V and J ends lost 1 base and 3 bases respectively, with 15 bases between them. Germline CDR1 and CDR2: DFQATT and SNEGSKA (reference sequence). CDR3 length equals 15 residues.

The chain combines TRBV19 with TRBJ2-7, with TRBD1 matching over 9 bases. V was clipped by 5 bases and J by 3 bases; unmatched bases: 8. The CDR3 covers 15 residues. In germline, CDR1 is LNHDA, CDR2 SQIVND (reference sequence). The CDR3 protein is CASSLVGTGNYEQYF. As DNA, the CDR3 is TGTGCCAGTAGTCTGGTTGGGACAGGGAACTACGAGCAGTACTTC.

This clonotype was found a few times. The V and J genes are TRBV19 and TRBJ1-1; 7 bases match TRBD1. Germline CDR1 LNHDA, CDR2 SQIVND (reference sequence). The length of the CDR3 is 14 residues. After removal of 3 bases from V and 1 base from J, the junction contained 2 bases not matched to a gene. The CDR3 DNA is TGTGCCAGTAGTATCTCAGGGGGGAACACTGAAGCTTTCTTT. The encoded protein is CASSISGGNTEAFF.

The chain links TRBV28 to TRBJ2-7; D unclear. Germline loops: CDR1 MDHEN, CDR2 SYDVKM. The ends were cut back, 1 base at V and 2 bases at J, with 24 bases in the middle. The CDR3 consists of 19 residues. The CDR3: CASSLFLSAGRASTYEQYF. The CDR3 nucleotides read TGTGCCAGCAGTTTATTTCTGAGCGCAGGTAGGGCCTCGACCTACGAGCAGTACTTC.

This clonotype was counted ten times or more. The chain links TRBV6-2 or TRBV6-3 to TRBJ1-1; D unresolved. In germline, CDR1 is MNHEY, CDR2 SVGEGT. This CDR3 has 12 residues. The V end was cut by 5 bases, the J end by 0 bases, with 4 bases between. The CDR3 nucleotides are TGTGCCAGCAGTCCGATGAACACTGAAGCTTTCTTT. The encoded protein is CASSPMNTEAFF.

This clonotype occurred a few times. V and J are TRBV28 and TRBJ2-5; possibly TRBD1 for D (5 bases). Germline V CDR1 and CDR2: MDHEN, SYDVKM. The CDR3 runs to 13 residues. V was cut by 2 bases and J by 5 bases, with 9 bases left in between. This chain's CDR3 is CASSLNRPETQYF. The CDR3 region has the DNA TGTGCCAGCAGTTTAAACAGGCCGGAGACCCAGTACTTC. The full variable domain, completed using reference TRBV28 and TRBJ2-5, is DVKVTQSSRYLVKRTGEKVFLECVQDMDHENMFWYRQDPGLGLRLIYFSYDVKMKEKGDIPEGYSVSREKKERFSLILESASTNQTSMYLCASSLNRPETQYFGPGTRLLVL.

The V gene is TRBV3-1, the J gene TRBJ1-3; D call uncertain. The CDR3 sequence is 18 residues long. V shed 2 bases and J shed 0 bases, with 17 bases lying between them. Germline CDR1 and CDR2: LGHDT and YNNKEL (reference sequence). The CDR3 nucleotides read TGTGCCAGCAGCCAAACCATCGCCACCCCTACCTCTGGAAACACCATATATTTT. This translates into CASSQTIATPTSGNTIYF.

This chain uses TRBV20-1 with TRBJ1-2; maybe TRBD1 (5 bases). The CDR3 has 13 residues. V was trimmed by 3 bases and J by 6 bases, leaving 14 bases between them. Germline V lookup: CDR1 DFQATT, CDR2 SNEGSKA (reference sequence). CDR3 nucleotide sequence: TGCAGTGCTAGTCCAGGGTCGAGGCATGGCTACACCTTC. This gives the protein CSASPGSRHGYTF.

The gene calls are TRBV12-3 or TRBV12-4 and TRBJ2-1; D is uncertain. V was cut by 6 bases and J by 6 bases, with 12 bases left in between. This CDR3 spans 13 amino acids. The chain's CDR3 is CASSPIRGNEQFF. DNA of the CDR3: TGTGCCAGCAGCCCTATTAGAGGCAATGAGCAGTTCTTC.

The chain links TRBV7-2 to TRBJ2-1, with D tentatively TRBD2 (6 bases). Germline V CDR1 and CDR2: SGHTA, FQGNSA. The CDR3 sequence is 18 residues long. V dropped 4 bases and J dropped 0 bases, with 19 bases sitting between them. The CDR3 sequence is CASSSTPQAGSSYNEQFF. The CDR3 region has the DNA TGTGCCAGCAGCTCAACACCACAAGCGGGCAGCTCCTACAATGAGCAGTTCTTC.

This clonotype turned up a few times. A junction boundary mismatches the germline segment, possibly from a read error. CDR3 protein: CASSPNRGRSPLSF. The CDR3 coding sequence is TGTGCCAGCAGTCCCAACAGGGGGCGTTCACCCCTCTCCTTT. The chain recombines TRBV28 with TRBJ1-6; 9 nucleotides line up with TRBD1. This CDR3 has 14 amino acids. Per the germline V gene, CDR1 is MDHEN and CDR2 is SYDVKM.

Only a few counts were recorded for this clonotype. The rearrangement joins TRBV20-1 to TRBJ2-5; 9 bases line up with TRBD2. The length of the CDR3 is 14 residues. The J segment lost 2 bases and the V segment lost 3 bases, leaving 4 bases of the junction unmatched. Germline loops: CDR1 DFQATT, CDR2 SNEGSKA (reference sequence). The CDR3: CSASPAGGQETQYF. The DNA of the CDR3 is TGCAGTGCTAGTCCGGCGGGGGGGCAAGAGACCCAGTACTTC.

This clonotype was seen only a few times. J is TRBJ1-1 and V is TRBV6-2 or TRBV6-3, with no clear D. The CDR3 length is 11 residues. Per the germline V gene, CDR1 is MNHEY and CDR2 is SVGEGT. The V and J ends lost 7 bases and 3 bases respectively, with 6 bases between them. The CDR3 bases are TGTGCCAGCACAGATTACACTGAAGCTTTCTTT. Protein product: CASTDYTEAFF.

This clonotype came up many times. The gene calls are TRBV7-2 and TRBJ2-3; D may be TRBD2 (6 bases). From germline, CDR1 is SGHTA and CDR2 FQGNSA. Deletions cut 4 bases from V and 2 bases from J, with 16 bases between. CDR3 length: 16 residues. The CDR3 loop reads CASSSARLGFTDTQYF. CDR3 coding DNA: TGTGCCAGCAGCTCAGCCCGACTAGGTTTCACAGATACGCAGTATTTT.

This clonotype has a count of ten or more. The V and J genes are TRBV4-3 and TRBJ2-5, with D unclear. The CDR3 spans 15 residues. Germline values: CDR1 LGHNA, CDR2 YSLEER. V was trimmed by 0 bases and J by 1 base, leaving 9 bases between them. The CDR3 sequence is CASSQDLGPQETQYF. As DNA, the CDR3 is TGCGCCAGCAGCCAAGACTTAGGGCCCCAAGAGACCCAGTACTTC.

This clonotype has at least ten counts. The rearrangement joins TRBV28 to TRBJ2-2, with a tentative D call TRBD1 (6 bases). Per the germline V gene, CDR1 is MDHEN and CDR2 is SYDVKM. The CDR3 loop spans 15 amino acids. Trimming removed 3 bases at V and 2 bases at J, with 10 bases between. This CDR3 reads CASSLGHPNTGELFF. In nucleotides, the CDR3 is TGTGCCAGCAGTTTGGGACACCCAAACACCGGGGAGCTGTTTTTT.